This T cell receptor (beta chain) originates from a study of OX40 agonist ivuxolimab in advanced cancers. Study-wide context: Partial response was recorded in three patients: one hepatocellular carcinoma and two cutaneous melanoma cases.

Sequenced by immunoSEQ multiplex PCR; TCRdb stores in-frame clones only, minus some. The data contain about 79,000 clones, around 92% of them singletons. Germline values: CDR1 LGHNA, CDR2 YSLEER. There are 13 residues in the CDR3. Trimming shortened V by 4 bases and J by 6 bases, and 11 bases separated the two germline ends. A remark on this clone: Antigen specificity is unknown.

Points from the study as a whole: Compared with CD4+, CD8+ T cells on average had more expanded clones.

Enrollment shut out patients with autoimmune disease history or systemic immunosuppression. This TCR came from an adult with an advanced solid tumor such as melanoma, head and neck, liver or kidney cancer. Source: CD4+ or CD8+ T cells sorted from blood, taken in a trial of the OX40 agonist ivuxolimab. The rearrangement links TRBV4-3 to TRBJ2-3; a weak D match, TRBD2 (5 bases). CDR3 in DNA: TGCGCCAGCAGCCGGACTGTGGGGGATACGCAGTATTTT. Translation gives CASSRTVGDTQYF.